These 32 T cell receptor beta chains were sequenced from one sample in a study of shared clonotypes between healthy human individuals. Positive CCR7 selection of CD45RO-negative cells yielded the naive CD8 cells, and terminally differentiated effector memory CD45RA+ cells were excluded. Profiled with immunoSEQ multiplex PCR; TCRdb holds only in-frame clones, not every one. The profile covers approximately 2,000,000 clones, with just under 95% appearing a single time and around 1.8% taken by the ten largest. The sample taken for sequencing was naive CD8+ T cells from PBMCs. These receptors originate from a man between 18 and 35 years old in good health. Some clones in this sample may be carry-over from other donors' samples.

The V gene is TRBV15, the J gene TRBJ2-1, with D uncertain. Germline CDR1 is LNHNV and CDR2 is YYDKDF (reference sequence). The ends were cut back, 0 bases at V and 0 bases at J, with 12 bases in the middle. The CDR3 is made up of 17 amino acids. As DNA, the CDR3 is TGTGCCACCAGCAGAGATCTCGAGACTCACTCCTACAATGAGCAGTTCTTC. This gives the protein CATSRDLETHSYNEQFF. The full variable domain, rest sourced from reference TRBV15 and TRBJ2-1, is DAMVIQNPRYQVTQFGKPVTLSCSQTLNHNVMYWYQQKSSQAPKLLFHYYDKDFNNEADTPDNFQSRRPNTSFCFLDIRSPGLGDTAMYLCATSRDLETHSYNEQFFGPGTRLTVL.

The chain uses TRBV7-6 and TRBJ2-7, with D perhaps matching TRBD1 (6 bases). Trimming took off 5 bases at V and 0 bases at J, with 14 bases between the two ends. The germline V gene has CDR1 SGHVS and CDR2 FNYEAQ. The CDR3 covers 15 residues. CDR3 nucleotide sequence: TGTGCCAGCAGCGCGGACAGTATCGCCTCCTACGAGCAGTACTTC. Its translation is CASSADSIASYEQYF.

The rearrangement joins TRBV6-5 to TRBJ2-7; D is possibly TRBD2 (5 bases). Between the trimmed V and J ends, which lost 0 bases and 2 bases, there was a span of 11 bases. The length of the CDR3 is 15 residues. The germline V gene has CDR1 MNHEY and CDR2 SVGAGI. The CDR3 spells CASSYSVRGTYEQYF. Here the CDR3 DNA reads TGTGCCAGCAGTTACTCGGTCCGGGGTACCTACGAGCAGTACTTC.

The V and J genes are TRBV27 and TRBJ1-3; D call uncertain. There are 15 residues in the CDR3. Germline V gene data show CDR1 as MNHEY and CDR2 as SMNVEV (reference sequence). The V gene lost 6 bases and the J gene lost 4 bases, with 16 bases spanning the gap. For the CDR3, the DNA is TGTGCCAGCAGGTTAGGGCGCTCCGAAGGAAACACCATATATTTT. Translating gives CASRLGRSEGNTIYF.

In this sample, this clone turned up a few times. The DNA of the CDR3 is TGCAGCGTTGGTCAGGGGTACACAGATACGCAGTATTTT. It codes for CSVGQGYTDTQYF. This chain links TRBV29-1 with TRBJ2-3, with D possibly being TRBD1 (6 bases). Deletions cut 4 bases from V and 2 bases from J, with 10 bases between. The CDR3 consists of 13 residues. Germline values: CDR1 SQVTM, CDR2 ANQGSEA.

The chain combines TRBV2 with TRBJ1-2; a possible D gene is TRBD1 (6 bases). V lost 9 bases, J lost 5 bases, and 13 bases lay in between. This CDR3 is built from 12 residues. Looked up from germline, CDR1 is SNHLY and CDR2 is FYNNEI. CDR3 residues: CARKDSMYGYTF. The CDR3 nucleotides read TGTGCCAGGAAGGACAGTATGTATGGCTACACCTTC. The full variable domain, rest sourced from reference TRBV2 and TRBJ1-2, is EPEVTQTPSHQVTQMGQEVILRCVPISNHLYFYWYRQILGQKVEFLVSFYNNEISEKSEIFDDQFSVERPDGSNFTLKIRSTKLEDSAMYFCARKDSMYGYTFGSGTRLTVV.

V usage is TRBV19 and J usage is TRBJ1-1; D may be TRBD1 (6 bases). The CDR3 covers 17 residues. V shed 3 bases and J shed 1 base, with 18 bases lying between them. Per germline, CDR1 LNHDA and CDR2 SQIVND (reference sequence). The CDR3 reads CASSIGQKPSWNTEAFF. CDR3 sequence (DNA): TGTGCCAGTAGTATTGGACAGAAGCCCTCTTGGAACACTGAAGCTTTCTTT.

The chain joins TRBV27 to TRBJ2-7; D perhaps matches TRBD2 (7 bases). Trimming took off 10 bases at V and 4 bases at J, with 17 bases between the two ends. The CDR3 extends over 13 amino acids. Germline CDR1 MNHEY, CDR2 SMNVEV (reference sequence). The CDR3 DNA sequence: TGTGCCACCTCTCCTGAGGGGGGGTACGAGCAGTACTTC. Amino acids: CATSPEGGYEQYF.

Note on this clone: Other DNA sequences from this sample encode an identical CDR3 as well. V is TRBV7-9 and J is TRBJ2-7, with D maybe TRBD2 (5 bases). CDR3 size: 13 residues. Germline V CDR1 and CDR2: SEHNR, FQNEAQ (reference sequence). Trimming took 4 bases from V and 2 from J, leaving 9 bases between them. CDR3 region: CASSSSGAYEQYF. The CDR3 DNA sequence: TGTGCCAGCAGCTCTTCCGGGGCCTACGAGCAGTACTTC.

This clone was picked up a small number of times. This chain connects TRBV5-1 to TRBJ1-5; weak D call: TRBD1 (5 bases). The CDR3 loop spans 14 amino acids. Germline CDR1 reads SGHRS; CDR2 reads YFSETQ. Trimming stripped 0 bases from V and 6 bases from J, with 10 bases between. CDR3 region: CASSLGGAGQPQHF. For the CDR3, the DNA is TGCGCCAGCAGCTTGGGGGGCGCGGGTCAGCCCCAGCATTTT.

The chain links TRBV10-3 to TRBJ2-5; 7 nucleotides align to TRBD1. Looked up from germline, CDR1 is ENHRY and CDR2 is SYGVKD. This CDR3 spans 15 amino acids. With 3 bases clipped from V and 2 bases from J, the junction kept 6 bases outside the gene matches. CDR3 DNA sequence: TGTGCCATCAGTGACCCACAGGGGTGGCAAGAGACCCAGTACTTC. Translation gives CAISDPQGWQETQYF.

The chain links TRBV7-9 to TRBJ1-2, with a weak D call TRBD1 (5 bases). The CDR3 sequence is 14 residues long. Trimming took off 10 bases at V and 4 bases at J, with 19 bases between the two ends. CDR1 SEHNR and CDR2 FQNEAQ come from the germline V gene (reference sequence). The CDR3 reads CATSGTDRSYGYTF. In nucleotides, the CDR3 is TGTGCCACATCCGGGACGGATCGTTCCTATGGCTACACCTTC.

The V gene is TRBV29-1, the J gene TRBJ1-2; 10 nucleotides match TRBD1. The CDR3 is 12 residues long. The J segment lost 7 bases and the V segment lost 7 bases, leaving 6 bases of the junction unmatched. Germline V gene lookup returns CDR1 SQVTM and CDR2 ANQGSEA. CDR3 sequence: CSAGTGVSGYTF. CDR3 DNA: TGCAGCGCAGGGACAGGGGTATCTGGCTACACCTTC. The whole variable domain, remainder taken from reference TRBV29-1 and TRBJ1-2, is SAVISQKPSRDICQRGTSLTIQCQVDSQVTMMFWYRQQPGQSLTLIATANQGSEATYESGFVIDKFPISRPNLTFSTLTVSNMSPEDSSIYLCSAGTGVSGYTFGSGTRLTVV.

The rearrangement links TRBV30 to TRBJ1-2; no definite D call. The CDR3 contains 12 residues. The V end was cut by 3 bases, the J end by 13 bases, with 18 bases between. CDR1 is GTSNPN and CDR2 is SVGIG in the germline V gene (reference sequence). CDR3 bases: TGTGCCTGGAGGGAGTCTATGGCTAGAGCCACCTTC. This translates into CAWRESMARATF.

As to this clone: Other DNA sequences in this sample translate to the same CDR3. The gene calls are TRBV28 and TRBJ1-5; a weak D match, TRBD1 (5 bases). V was shortened by 3 bases and J by 2 bases, with 8 bases between the two germline ends. This CDR3 region has 14 residues. Germline V lookup: CDR1 MDHEN, CDR2 SYDVKM. CDR3 coding DNA: TGTGCCAGCAGTTTGGGGGTTGGCAATCAGCCCCAGCATTTT. This gives the protein CASSLGVGNQPQHF. The full variable domain, completed using reference TRBV28 and TRBJ1-5, is DVKVTQSSRYLVKRTGEKVFLECVQDMDHENMFWYRQDPGLGLRLIYFSYDVKMKEKGDIPEGYSVSREKKERFSLILESASTNQTSMYLCASSLGVGNQPQHFGDGTRLSIL.

V usage is TRBV18 and J usage is TRBJ2-5; D possibly corresponds to TRBD2 (5 bases). The CDR3 is 15 amino acids. Trimming stripped 6 bases from V and 7 bases from J, with 21 bases between. The germline CDR1 and CDR2 sequences are KGHSH and LQKENI. The CDR3 spells CASSLVSSPGGTQYF. The CDR3, as DNA: TGTGCCAGCTCCCTAGTGAGCAGCCCAGGAGGGACCCAGTACTTC.

V gene TRBV7-3 combines with J gene TRBJ2-1; 9 nucleotides match TRBD2. After removal of 4 bases from V and 7 bases from J, the junction contained 8 bases not matched to a gene. CDR3 length equals 15 residues. The V gene's germline CDR1 is SGHTA and CDR2 FQGTGA. The CDR3 sequence: CASSSYGGRGNEQFF. In nucleotides, the CDR3 is TGTGCCAGCAGCTCCTATGGCGGGAGGGGTAATGAGCAGTTCTTC.

V gene TRBV5-8 combines with J gene TRBJ2-7; perhaps D is TRBD1 or TRBD2 (5 bases each). With 4 bases removed from V and 4 bases from J, the gap between germline ends came to 18 bases. The CDR3 length is 15 residues. The germline CDR1 and CDR2 sequences are SGHTS and YDEGEE. DNA of the CDR3: TGTGCCAGCAGCCACCGGGACCACCCCCCTTACGAGCAGTACTTC. Amino acids: CASSHRDHPPYEQYF.

This clone was found once. The gene calls are TRBV11-2 and TRBJ2-7, with 11 bases lining up with TRBD2. The CDR3 is made up of 13 amino acids. CDR1 is SGHAT and CDR2 is FQNNGV in the germline V gene. Losses at the gene ends were 3 bases for V and 6 bases for J; bases not matched to a gene: 1. The CDR3 DNA follows: TGTGCCAGCAGCTTGGGACTAGCGGCCGAGCAGTACTTC. This encodes CASSLGLAAEQYF.

Here the CDR3 reads CASSVVPGGIYGYTF. CDR3 DNA sequence: TGTGCCAGCAGCGTAGTCCCAGGGGGCATCTATGGCTACACCTTC. The chain couples TRBV9 to TRBJ1-2, with TRBD1 matching 8 bases. Looked up from germline, CDR1 is SGDLS and CDR2 is YYNGEE. Trimming removed 0 bases from V and 4 bases from J; junction bases left unmatched: 5. The CDR3 length is 15 residues.

The genes are TRBV19 and TRBJ1-1, with D hard to call. CDR1 is LNHDA and CDR2 is SQIVND in the germline V gene (reference sequence). V gave up 10 bases and J gave up 6 bases, with 18 bases separating them. The CDR3 spans 13 residues. CDR3: CATRVRGEPEAFF. The CDR3 DNA sequence: TGTGCCACCCGAGTTCGTGGGGAACCTGAAGCTTTCTTT.

This clone was counted once. The rearrangement uses TRBV4-3 and TRBJ1-2; D gene ambiguous. This CDR3 has 15 amino acids. V was clipped by 0 bases and J by 3 bases, with 11 bases between them. CDR1 and CDR2 from the germline V gene are LGHNA and YSLEER. CDR3 in amino acids: CASSQDTEPDYGYTF. CDR3 bases: TGCGCCAGCAGCCAAGATACAGAACCTGACTATGGCTACACCTTC.

The chain carries TRBV30 and TRBJ2-3, with D tentatively TRBD1 (5 bases). In germline, CDR1 is GTSNPN, CDR2 SVGIG (reference sequence). CDR3 size: 13 residues. V was trimmed by 0 bases and J by 7 bases, leaving 11 bases between them. The CDR3 DNA follows: TGTGCCTGGAGTGTGGGGCCTGGAAATACGCAGTATTTT. Translation: CAWSVGPGNTQYF.

The rearrangement links TRBV7-8 to TRBJ2-7; tentatively, D is TRBD1 (6 bases). This CDR3 has 16 residues. The V gene lost 1 base and the J gene lost 0 bases, with 13 bases spanning the gap. Germline lookup yields CDR1 SGHVS and CDR2 FQNEAQ. The CDR3 coding sequence is TGTGCCAGCAGCTTAGACCGAGGGGGTAGCTCCTACGAGCAGTACTTC. It specifies CASSLDRGGSSYEQYF.

In its sample, this clone was seen a few times. The V gene is TRBV21-1, the J gene TRBJ2-7; TRBD1, as called in the table, went unchecked against the DNA. TRBV21-1 constitutes a pseudogene. The CDR3 spans 17 residues. CDR3 region: CASSMQGQGRYPYEQYF. The CDR3 DNA reads as TGTGCCAGCAGCATGCAGGGACAGGGGCGATATCCCTACGAGCAGTACTTC.

This sequence joins TRBV2 and TRBJ2-5, with D tentatively TRBD1 (5 bases). Trimming removed 6 bases from V and 2 bases from J, with 19 bases in between. This CDR3 has 16 residues. Germline assignment: CDR1 SNHLY and CDR2 FYNNEI. The CDR3 loop is CASSATLFDRQETQYF. DNA of the CDR3: TGTGCCAGCAGCGCGACACTATTCGACAGACAAGAGACCCAGTACTTC.

This chain uses TRBV18 with TRBJ1-4; maybe TRBD1 (6 bases). In germline, CDR1 is KGHSH, CDR2 LQKENI. Trimming cost V 6 bases and J 3 bases, with 14 bases left between them. The CDR3 runs 15 residues. CDR3 amino acids: CASSPGAGPNEKLFF. The CDR3 DNA sequence: TGTGCCAGCTCCCCGGGGGCTGGGCCTAATGAAAAACTGTTTTTT.

V is TRBV4-1 and J is TRBJ1-5, with TRBD1 matching over 11 bases. The V and J ends lost 0 bases and 1 base, in that order; junction bases with no gene match: 2. The CDR3 has 17 residues. Germline loops: CDR1 MGHRA, CDR2 YSYEKL. CDR3 DNA sequence: TGCGCCAGCAGCCAAGAGGACAGGGGGCGAAGCAATCAGCCCCAGCATTTT. The encoded protein is CASSQEDRGRSNQPQHF.

The count of this clone is one. The DNA of the CDR3 is TGCGCCAGCAGCCCCTCAGCGGCTAGCGGGACGGAGACCCAGTACTTC. Translation gives CASSPSAASGTETQYF. The rearrangement links TRBV4-1 to TRBJ2-5; 9 nucleotides match TRBD2. Germline V gives CDR1 MGHRA, CDR2 YSYEKL. This CDR3 region has 16 residues. The V segment lost 4 bases and the J segment 5 bases; nucleotides outside the gene matches: 11.

This chain connects TRBV5-4 to TRBJ1-2; tentative D call: TRBD1 (6 bases). The length of the CDR3 is 14 residues. The V gene's germline CDR1 is SGHNT and CDR2 YYREEE (reference sequence). V was shortened by 1 base and J by 2 bases, with 9 bases between the two germline ends. CDR3 amino acids: CASSLKGGNYGYTF. CDR3 DNA sequence: TGTGCCAGCAGCTTGAAGGGGGGGAACTATGGCTACACCTTC.

The V call is TRBV5-1, the J call TRBJ2-3, with D uncertain. CDR1 is SGHRS, CDR2 YFSETQ, per germline. The CDR3 runs 15 residues. Trimming shortened V by 4 bases and J by 0 bases, and 12 bases separated the two germline ends. Written as DNA, the CDR3 is TGCGCCAGCAGCATGACACAATATAGCACAGATACGCAGTATTTT. Protein: CASSMTQYSTDTQYF.

The rearrangement joins TRBV7-9 to TRBJ1-1; no clear D. The CDR3 has 12 residues. The V gene lost 6 bases and the J gene lost 0 bases, with 5 bases spanning the gap. Germline V gene sequence: CDR1 SEHNR, CDR2 FQNEAQ (reference sequence). CDR3 amino acids: CASRPLNTEAFF. In DNA form, the CDR3 reads TGTGCCAGCAGGCCCCTGAACACTGAAGCTTTCTTT. The variable domain in full, with the rest retrieved from reference TRBV7-9 and TRBJ1-1, is DTGVSQNPRHKITKRGQNVTFRCDPISEHNRLYWYRQTLGQGPEFLTYFQNEAQLEKSRLLSDRFSAERPKGSFSTLEIQRTEQGDSAMYLCASRPLNTEAFFGQGTRLTVV.